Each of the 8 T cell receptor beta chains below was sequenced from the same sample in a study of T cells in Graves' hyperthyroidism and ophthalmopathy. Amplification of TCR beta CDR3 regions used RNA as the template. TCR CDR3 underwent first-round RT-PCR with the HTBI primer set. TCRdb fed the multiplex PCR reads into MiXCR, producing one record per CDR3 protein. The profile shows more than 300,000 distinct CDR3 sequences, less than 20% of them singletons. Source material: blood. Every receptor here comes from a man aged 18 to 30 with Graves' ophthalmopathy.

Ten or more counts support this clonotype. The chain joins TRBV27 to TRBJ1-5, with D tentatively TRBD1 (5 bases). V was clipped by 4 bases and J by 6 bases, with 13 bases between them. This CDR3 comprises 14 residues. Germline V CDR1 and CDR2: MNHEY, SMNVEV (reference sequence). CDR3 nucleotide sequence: TGTGCCAGCAGTTCTCAGGGTGGAGGTCAGCCCCAGCATTTT. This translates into CASSSQGGGQPQHF.

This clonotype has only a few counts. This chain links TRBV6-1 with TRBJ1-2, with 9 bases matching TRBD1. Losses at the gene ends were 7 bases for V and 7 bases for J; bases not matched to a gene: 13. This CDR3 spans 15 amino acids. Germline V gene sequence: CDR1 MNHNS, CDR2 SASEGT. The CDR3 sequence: CASNGQGPSSLGYTF. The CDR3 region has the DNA TGTGCCAGCAACGGACAGGGGCCTTCGAGCCTTGGCTACACCTTC.

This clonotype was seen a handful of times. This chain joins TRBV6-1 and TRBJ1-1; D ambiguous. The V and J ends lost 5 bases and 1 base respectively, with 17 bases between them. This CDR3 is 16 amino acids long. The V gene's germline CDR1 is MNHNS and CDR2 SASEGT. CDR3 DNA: TGTGCCAGCAGTCGCCGGGCCCCCCCACGGAACACTGAAGCTTTCTTT. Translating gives CASSRRAPPRNTEAFF.

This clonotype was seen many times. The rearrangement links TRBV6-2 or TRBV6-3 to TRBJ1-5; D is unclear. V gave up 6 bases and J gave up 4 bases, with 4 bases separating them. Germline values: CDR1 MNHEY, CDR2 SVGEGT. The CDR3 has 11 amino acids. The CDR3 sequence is CASRENQPQHF. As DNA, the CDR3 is TGTGCCAGCAGGGAGAATCAGCCCCAGCATTTT.

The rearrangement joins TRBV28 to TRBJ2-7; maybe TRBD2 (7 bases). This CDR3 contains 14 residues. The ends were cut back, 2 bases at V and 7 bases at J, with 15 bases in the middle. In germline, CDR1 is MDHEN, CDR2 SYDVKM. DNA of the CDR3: TGTGCCAGCAGTTTAAGTGGGGGGGGCGGAGAGCAGTACTTC. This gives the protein CASSLSGGGGEQYF.

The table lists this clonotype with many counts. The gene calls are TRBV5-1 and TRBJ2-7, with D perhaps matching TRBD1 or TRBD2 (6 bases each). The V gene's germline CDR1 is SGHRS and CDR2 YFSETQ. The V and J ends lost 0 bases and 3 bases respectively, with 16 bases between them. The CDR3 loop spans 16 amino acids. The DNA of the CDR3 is TGCGCCAGCAGCTTGGCTCCGGGGGCTCTAAGCTACGAGCAGTACTTC. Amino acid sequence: CASSLAPGALSYEQYF. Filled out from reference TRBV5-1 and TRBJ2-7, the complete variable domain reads KAGVTQTPRYLIKTRGQQVTLSCSPISGHRSVSWYQQTPGQGLQFLFEYFSETQRNKGNFPGRFSGRQFSNSRSEMNVSTLELGDSALYLCASSLAPGALSYEQYFGPGTRLTVT.

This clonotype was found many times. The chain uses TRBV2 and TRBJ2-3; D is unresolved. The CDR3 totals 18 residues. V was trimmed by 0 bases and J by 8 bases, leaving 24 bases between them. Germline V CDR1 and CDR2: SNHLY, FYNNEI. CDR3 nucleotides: TGTGCCAGCAGTGAAGCAGATAGAGCCAGACCCATCGCACCTACGCAGTATTTT. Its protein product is CASSEADRARPIAPTQYF.

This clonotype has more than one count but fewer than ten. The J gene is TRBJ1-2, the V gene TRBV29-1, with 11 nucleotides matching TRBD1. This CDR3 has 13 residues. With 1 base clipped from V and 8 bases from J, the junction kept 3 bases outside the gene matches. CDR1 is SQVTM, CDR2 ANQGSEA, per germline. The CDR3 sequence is CSVEGGQGEGYTF. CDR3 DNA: TGCAGCGTTGAAGGGGGACAGGGGGAAGGCTACACCTTC.